This T cell receptor (beta chain) was recorded in a study of T cell responses to AZD1222 COVID-19 vaccine. Assay: immunoSEQ multiplex PCR; the TCRdb copy retains only in-frame clones and omits some. The profile covers some 130,000 clones, with roughly 90% appearing a single time and under 3% taken by the ten largest. V was shortened by 8 bases and J by 2 bases, with 10 bases between the two germline ends. The germline CDR1 and CDR2 sequences are LGHDT and YNNKEL (reference sequence). The CDR3 is made up of 13 amino acids. The sequence derives from an adult who received the AZD1222 COVID-19 vaccine. This sample comprised peripheral blood, obtained 28 days after the second AZD1222 dose. The V and J genes are TRBV3-1 (or the pseudogene TRBV3-2) and TRBJ1-5; D unresolved. The CDR3 protein is CASSSRGNQPQHF. As DNA, the CDR3 is TGTGCCAGCTCCTCTCGGGGCAATCAGCCCCAGCATTTT.